These T cell receptor beta chains were read from a single sample in a study of T cell responses to AZD1222 COVID-19 vaccine. The protocol was immunoSEQ multiplex PCR, while the TCRdb copy is restricted to in-frame clones and leaves out a portion. The data hold about 120,000 clones, with about nine tenths observed a single time. The material sequenced was peripheral blood, taken on day 0 of MenACWY control vaccination. The source is an adult in good health. The CDR3 runs from the conserved cysteine through the conserved F or W. A D gene is named only where the DNA matches it firmly. A clone size is listed for some rows: how often the clone was seen (once, few, many), or a class if it is expanded.

D gene	V gene	J gene	clone size	CDR3 protein	CDR3 DNA
-	TRBV14	TRBJ1-4	-	CASSLGSLTNEKLFF	TGTGCCAGCAGCCTTGGCAGCCTAACTAATGAAAAACTGTTTTTT
-	TRBV5-4	TRBJ2-6	once	CASSLGGMAGANVLTF	TGTGCCAGCAGCTTGGGGGGGATGGCTGGGGCCAACGTCCTGACTTTC
-	TRBV27	TRBJ1-2	-	CASSEMGERGYTF	TGTGCCAGCAGTGAGATGGGGGAACGTGGCTACACCTTC
TRBD1	TRBV6-5	TRBJ1-2	-	CASRGTGGDGYTF	TGTGCCAGCAGGGGGACAGGGGGGGATGGCTACACCTTC
-	TRBV29-1	TRBJ2-3	few	CSVGHTDTQYF	TGCAGCGTTGGACATACAGATACGCAGTATTTT
-	TRBV12-3/TRBV12-4	TRBJ2-3	-	CANSRASTDTQYF	TGTGCCAACTCGCGGGCTAGCACAGATACGCAGTATTTT
-	TRBV5-6	TRBJ1-6	-	CASSLGTANSPLHF	TGTGCCAGCAGCTTGGGGACGGCGAATTCACCCCTCCACTTT
-	TRBV28	TRBJ2-3	once	CASNRQLTDTQYF	TGTGCCAGCAACAGACAGCTCACAGATACGCAGTATTTT
TRBD2	TRBV24-1	TRBJ2-1	few	CATGTSGDYNEQFF	TGTGCCACCGGGACTAGCGGGGATTACAATGAGCAGTTCTTC
-	TRBV10-3	TRBJ1-6	few	CAISELGNSPLHF	TGTGCCATCAGTGAGCTGGGGAATTCACCCCTCCACTTT
-	TRBV7-2	TRBJ1-5	-	CASSFDGRFNQPQHF	TGTGCCAGCAGCTTTGACGGGAGGTTCAATCAGCCCCAGCATTTT
-	TRBV10-3	TRBJ1-2	-	CAISESGGLGGYTF	TGTGCCATCAGTGAGTCTGGGGGGCTGGGTGGCTACACCTTC
TRBD2	TRBV30	TRBJ2-5	once	CAWQPDRTSFQETQYF	TGTGCCTGGCAACCGGACCGGACTAGCTTTCAAGAGACCCAGTACTTC
-	TRBV6-4	TRBJ1-6	-	CASSDSSRADNSPLHF	TGTGCCAGCAGTGACTCTAGCAGGGCGGATAATTCACCCCTCCACTTT
-	TRBV7-9	TRBJ1-2	-	CASSLKGGYTF	TGTGCCAGCAGCCTTAAAGGAGGCTACACCTTC
TRBD1	TRBV4-1	TRBJ2-5	-	CASSQRDREQTQYF	TGCGCCAGCAGCCAAAGGGACAGGGAACAGACCCAGTACTTC
TRBD1	TRBV9	TRBJ1-3	-	CASSEWDRAGNTIYF	TGTGCCAGCAGCGAGTGGGACAGAGCTGGAAACACCATATATTTT
-	TRBV4-1	TRBJ1-1	-	CASSQDRGGMNTEAFF	TGCGCCAGCAGCCAAGACAGGGGTGGTATGAACACTGAAGCTTTCTTT
-	TRBV6-2/TRBV6-3	TRBJ1-4	-	CASSYRNVNEKLFF	TGTGCCAGCAGTTACCGGAACGTAAATGAAAAACTGTTTTTT
-	TRBV28	TRBJ1-5	-	CASSLFRAGVNQPQHF	TGTGCCAGCAGCCTTTTTCGGGCAGGCGTCAATCAGCCCCAGCATTTT
TRBD2	TRBV3-1/TRBV3-2	TRBJ2-5	once	CASSQDPTPLAGANQETQYF	TGTGCCAGCAGCCAAGACCCTACTCCATTAGCGGGGGCCAACCAAGAGACCCAGTACTTC
-	TRBV27	TRBJ2-6	few	CASSYNGPGANVLTF	TGTGCCAGCAGTTATAATGGACCTGGGGCCAACGTCCTGACTTTC